This T cell receptor (beta chain) was profiled in a study of shared clonotypes between healthy human individuals. Study information: Donors were two women and a few men aged 18 to 49.

Naive CD8 cells lacked CD45RO and underwent positive selection for CCR7, leaving out terminally differentiated effector memory CD45RA+ cells. Every contributor of samples was a Caucasian grown-up residing in Nashville, Tennessee. Germline loops: CDR1 MNHEY, CDR2 SMNVEV (reference sequence). V lost 5 bases and J lost 0, with 3 bases in between. CDR3 size: 12 residues. Concerning this clone itself: The identical CDR3 is also encoded by other nucleotide sequences in the sample.

The repertoire was sequenced with immunoSEQ multiplex PCR; TCRdb's copy has only in-frame clones and lacks some. The sample contains hundreds of thousands of clones, approximately 92% of which appear only once. The sequence derives from a young man in good health. The sequencing sample was made of naive CD8+ T cells sorted from blood. The chain links TRBV27 to TRBJ2-3; D is ambiguous. CDR3 residues: CASSPSTDTQYF. The DNA of the CDR3 is TGTGCCAGCAGTCCCAGCACAGATACGCAGTATTTT.